This T cell receptor (beta chain) was retrieved from a study of Ad26.COV2.S vaccination and SARS-CoV-2 variants (dated by TCRdb to the early 2020s). With regard to the full study: Donors in the vaccine arm were drawn from COV1001, a phase I-IIa trial of Ad26.COV2.S in healthy adults that was multicentre, randomized, double-blind and placebo-controlled. Ad26.COV2.S was administered intramuscularly at 5 x 10^10 or 1 x 10^11 viral particles, either as a single shot or as two shots given 56 days apart. Sequencing of the TCRbeta repertoire served to evaluate the specificity and breadth of SARS-CoV-2-reactive T cell receptors following Ad26.COV2.S vaccination. A total of 32 samples were included in the TCR-sequenced set, comprising around 19 Ad26.COV2.S vaccine recipients, 5 placebo recipients and 8 SARS-CoV-2 convalescent individuals. Trial participants were randomized into five groups of five: low-dose or high-dose Ad26.COV2.S given once or twice, or placebo on both occasions. Throughout the experiments and outcome assessment, investigators stayed blinded to trial group allocation. What the research found in general, with its limitations: After vaccination, spike-specific CD8+ and CD4+ T cell responses were reported to show substantial breadth. The study was not powered for comparison of responses between vaccine doses or regimens. Comparable non-spike TCR breadth was observed between vaccine and placebo recipients, consistent with only spike being contained in the vaccine. The authors noted that total T cell responses may have been underestimated by the TCR breadth and depth analyses. Spike-specific TCR breadth was higher in Ad26.COV2.S recipients than in placebo recipients (P = 0.0014).

The treatment or condition tag for this specimen amounts to: around 19 received Ad26.COV2.S at low or high dose, single or two shots; five or six received placebo; per-sample allocation not given. Repertoires of vaccine and placebo recipients were sequenced from samples collected on day 63 after the first injection. Between 29 July and 7 August 2020, Cohort 1b enrolled about two dozen adults aged 18-55 years at one site in Boston, USA. Ad26.COV2.S was a replication-incompetent adenovirus type 26 vector expressing a prefusion-stabilized SARS-CoV-2 spike protein from the original Wuhan strain. A note on this clone: Its cognate antigen has yet to be identified. No base qualities exist here, and no much larger clone lies one base off it.

The immunoSEQ Assay was used to sequence TCRbeta CDR3 regions. After extraction, genomic DNA underwent amplification by bias-controlled multiplex PCR, followed by high-throughput sequencing. Turning to the authors' computational methods: To quantify the absolute abundance of each unique TCRbeta CDR3 region, sequences were collapsed and filtered. Usable DNA was measured by amplifying reference genes present in all nucleated cells, and TCRbeta template counts were normalized to that usable DNA to estimate T cell fraction. Repertoire TCRs were annotated as SARS-CoV-2-specific by exact matching of V gene, CDR3 amino acid sequence and J gene to a known reactive TCR set. MIRA supplied the reference SARS-CoV-2 TCR set, which was filtered for enrichment in COVID-19-positive ImmuneCODE repertoires so that public or cross-reactive TCRs were removed. Drawing on the MIRA antigens, annotated TCRs were analysed further at the level of specific ORF or position within ORF. Breadth was defined as the number of annotated unique rearrangements divided by the total number of unique productive rearrangements, and depth was defined as the summed frequency of the annotated unique rearrangements. Two-sided Wilcoxon rank-sum tests were used to compare TCR breadth between groups. TCRdb obtained this table from immuneACCESS and retained in-frame rearrangements with V and J assigned. These tables miss some clones; where compared with another copy, unresolved V genes account for less than half of the shortfall, and the remainder is unexplained. That table furnishes V, J and clone size, whereas the DNA furnished D and trimming. In all, the sample holds hundreds of thousands of clones, and approximately 86% of those were seen once. Around 10% of the sample is taken by the ten largest.

The material was peripheral blood, obtained in a trial of Ad26.COV2.S vaccine versus placebo. This sequence was found in a person between 18 and 59 years old who received the Ad26.COV2.S COVID-19 vaccine or a placebo.

The DNA sequence reads TGTGCCAGCAGTTACCGGGGGGGCCCAGATACGCAGTATTTT. This translates into CASSYRGGPDTQYF. The chain links TRBV6-5 with TRBJ2-3, with TRBD2 matching 8 junction bases. V trim: 2 bases; J trim: 4 bases; unmatched bases: 2. CDR1 and CDR2, per the germline V gene, are MNHEY and SVGAGI. The CDR3 holds 14 amino acids from the cysteine to the phenylalanine. Of the read, only the CDR3 DNA is kept; its 42 bases are in frame from base 1.